These 29 T cell receptor beta chains originate from one sample sequenced in a study of blood T cell repertoires in COVID-19. The assay was immunoSEQ multiplex PCR, and TCRdb's table has in-frame clones only and misses some. Among more than 200,000 clones, roughly nine tenths were seen once, and the ten largest hold 2% to 2.5%. What was sequenced was peripheral blood. The receptors shown here come from a woman aged 45-59 years with acute or convalescent COVID-19.

V usage is TRBV28 and J usage is TRBJ1-1; D is unresolved. Germline loops: CDR1 MDHEN, CDR2 SYDVKM. The ends were cut back, 4 bases at V and 10 bases at J, with 13 bases in the middle. CDR3 size: 12 residues. CDR3 sequence reads: CASSWGVFSAFF. The CDR3, as DNA: TGTGCCAGCAGTTGGGGAGTATTTTCAGCTTTCTTT.

The V and J genes are TRBV24-1 and TRBJ1-5; TRBD1 matches at 7 bases. The CDR3 runs to 16 residues. Germline-derived CDR1 and CDR2 are KGHDR and SFDVKD. V lost 2 bases, J lost 0 bases, and 3 bases stayed unmatched. CDR3 DNA: TGTGCCACCAGTGATTCGGGACAGACTAGCAATCAGCCCCAGCATTTT. Translated: CATSDSGQTSNQPQHF.

V gene TRBV7-2 combines with J gene TRBJ1-3; possibly TRBD1 for D (6 bases). Trimming stripped 3 bases from V and 5 bases from J, with 20 bases between. There are 17 residues in the CDR3. Looked up from germline, CDR1 is SGHTA and CDR2 is FQGNSA. For the CDR3, the DNA is TGTGCCAGCAGCTTCACCCCGGCGACAGGACGACGAAACACCATATATTTT. It translates to CASSFTPATGRRNTIYF.

In its sample, this clone was seen once. The rearrangement joins TRBV6-1 to TRBJ2-3, with 7 bases that match TRBD1. Germline trimming cut 1 base from V and 5 bases from J; bases unmatched to any gene: 6. The CDR3 has 15 residues. CDR1 is MNHNS and CDR2 is SASEGT in the germline V gene. DNA of the CDR3: TGTGCCAGCAGTGAAGAGGCAGGGGGTCAAGATACGCAGTATTTT. Its protein is CASSEEAGGQDTQYF.

This chain uses TRBV5-4 with TRBJ2-3; TRBD1 might be the D (5 bases). Germline V gives CDR1 SGHNT, CDR2 YYREEE (reference sequence). The CDR3 totals 15 residues. Trimming removed 0 bases from V and 0 bases from J, with 8 bases in between. The CDR3 region has the DNA TGTGCCAGCAGCTTGGGACAGATTAGCACAGATACGCAGTATTTT. Its protein is CASSLGQISTDTQYF. The full variable domain, its missing parts supplied by reference TRBV5-4 and TRBJ2-3, is ETGVTQSPTHLIKTRGQQVTLRCSSQSGHNTVSWYQQALGQGPQFIFQYYREEENGRGNFPPRFSGLQFPNYSSELNVNALELDDSALYLCASSLGQISTDTQYFGPGTRLTVL.

The CDR3 nucleotides are TGTGCCAGCAGTTTTCCGGGGGGCTTTGGCTACACCTTC. The encoded protein is CASSFPGGFGYTF. The chain carries TRBV6-2 or TRBV6-3 and TRBJ1-2; tentatively, D is TRBD1 (6 bases). V lost 4 bases to trimming and J lost 7 bases, with 13 bases between them. Per the germline V gene, CDR1 is MNHEY and CDR2 is SVGEGT. The CDR3 runs to 13 residues.

The rearrangement joins TRBV13 to TRBJ2-7, with 7 bases identical to TRBD2. CDR1 is PRHDT, CDR2 FYEKMQ, per germline (reference sequence). This CDR3 comprises 15 residues. The junction had 8 bases not matched to a gene; V was cut back by 4 bases and J by 2 bases. The CDR3 loop is CASSSALRGAYEQYF. The CDR3 DNA reads as TGTGCCAGCAGCTCCGCGTTACGGGGGGCCTACGAGCAGTACTTC.

V is TRBV6-2 or TRBV6-3 and J is TRBJ2-5; TRBD2 aligns across 8 bases. Trimming cost V 2 bases and J 7 bases; bases outside gene matches: 12. Germline CDR1 MNHEY, CDR2 SVGEGT. The CDR3 spans 16 residues. CDR3 residues: CASSYGVAGQLGTQYF. Written as DNA, the CDR3 is TGTGCCAGCAGTTACGGGGTAGCGGGGCAACTGGGGACCCAGTACTTC.

The chain links TRBV5-4 to TRBJ2-6, with 7 bases matching TRBD1. The CDR3 totals 15 residues. The trim removed 4 bases at V and 4 bases at J, leaving 5 bases unmatched. CDR1 and CDR2 from the germline V gene are SGHNT and YYREEE (reference sequence). The CDR3 nucleotides read TGTGCCAGCAGCCCCCAGGGGGTCGGGGCCAACGTCCTGACTTTC. This translates into CASSPQGVGANVLTF. The full variable domain, with the rest looked up from reference TRBV5-4 and TRBJ2-6, is ETGVTQSPTHLIKTRGQQVTLRCSSQSGHNTVSWYQQALGQGPQFIFQYYREEENGRGNFPPRFSGLQFPNYSSELNVNALELDDSALYLCASSPQGVGANVLTFGAGSRLTVL.

V usage is TRBV19 and J usage is TRBJ1-3; weak D call: TRBD1 (5 bases). Germline V gives CDR1 LNHDA, CDR2 SQIVND (reference sequence). V lost 1 base, J lost 1 base, and 11 bases lay in between. The CDR3 contains 16 residues. This CDR3 reads CASSIGGGLSGNTIYF. CDR3 DNA: TGTGCCAGTAGTATAGGTGGGGGACTATCTGGAAACACCATATATTTT.

The genes are TRBV6-2 or TRBV6-3 and TRBJ2-3, with D tentatively TRBD2 (6 bases). V gave up 2 bases and J gave up 3 bases, with 15 bases separating them. Germline V gives CDR1 MNHEY, CDR2 SVGEGT. The CDR3 sequence is 16 residues long. CDR3 residues: CASSYRRVGRTDTQYF. CDR3 nucleotide sequence: TGTGCCAGCAGTTACCGGAGGGTAGGAAGGACAGATACGCAGTATTTT.

The CDR3, as DNA: TGCGCCAGCAGATTTGGTGGAGACAGCCTATATGGCAATCAGCCCCAGCATTTT. Its translation is CASRFGGDSLYGNQPQHF. The chain recombines TRBV10-1 with TRBJ1-5; D possibly corresponds to TRBD1 (5 bases). Trimming cost V 6 bases and J 2 bases, with 23 bases left between them. CDR3 length: 18 residues. Germline V gene sequence: CDR1 WNHNN, CDR2 SYGVQD (reference sequence).

The CDR3 loop is CASSRPGGASGYTF. CDR3 in DNA: TGTGCCAGCAGTCGTCCAGGGGGCGCGAGTGGCTACACCTTC. V usage is TRBV6-2 or TRBV6-3 and J usage is TRBJ1-2; 8 bases fit TRBD1. The CDR3 sequence is 14 residues long. Germline lookup yields CDR1 MNHEY and CDR2 SVGEGT. V lost 5 bases to trimming and J lost 7 bases; unmatched junction nucleotides: 9.

This clone was observed once. This chain links TRBV4-3 with TRBJ1-5; TRBD1 matches 10 bases. Germline V gene data show CDR1 as LGHNA and CDR2 as YSLEER. The CDR3 is made up of 19 amino acids. The ends lost 0 bases at V and 2 bases at J; junction bases unmatched: 10. DNA for the CDR3: TGCGCCAGCAGCCAAGATCCATCGACCGGGACAGGGGGCAATCAGCCCCAGCATTTT. Translated: CASSQDPSTGTGGNQPQHF.

The chain has TRBV11-3 and TRBJ2-5; TRBD2 agrees at 9 bases. Per germline, CDR1 SGHNT and CDR2 YENEEA. CDR3 size: 14 residues. J gave up 2 bases and V 3 bases, and 1 base lay outside the gene matches. CDR3 region: CASSFLAGQETQYF. The CDR3 nucleotides read TGTGCCAGCAGCTTTCTAGCGGGGCAAGAGACCCAGTACTTC.

J is TRBJ2-7 and V is TRBV10-3; D gene uncertain. CDR3 size: 15 residues. The V end lost 10 bases, the J end lost 1 base, and 20 bases lay between the germline ends. Germline CDR1 is ENHRY and CDR2 is SYGVKD. CDR3 residues: CATPPRHVPSYEQYF. The CDR3 coding sequence is TGTGCCACGCCCCCCCGACACGTACCGTCCTACGAGCAGTACTTC.

The chain carries TRBV2 and TRBJ2-3; TRBD2 matches at 13 bases. CDR3 size: 15 residues. V shed 5 bases and J 9 bases; nucleotides not matched to a gene: 8. From germline, CDR1 is SNHLY and CDR2 FYNNEI. The CDR3 DNA is TGTGCCAGCAGTTCGGGACTAGCGGGGCTGCGGACGCAGTATTTT. Translation gives CASSSGLAGLRTQYF.

The gene calls are TRBV6-5 and TRBJ2-5; TRBD1 matches 10 bases. The trim removed 7 bases at V and 4 bases at J, leaving 9 bases unmatched. The CDR3 totals 15 residues. Germline CDR1 reads MNHEY; CDR2 reads SVGAGI. The CDR3 here is CASTPGQGNGETQYF. Written as DNA, the CDR3 is TGTGCCAGCACCCCGGGACAGGGGAACGGAGAGACCCAGTACTTC.

The V and J genes are TRBV3-1 (or the pseudogene TRBV3-2) and TRBJ2-7; 12 positions match TRBD2. The trim removed 7 bases at V and 3 bases at J, leaving 16 bases unmatched. Germline V gene data show CDR1 as LGHDT and CDR2 as YNNKEL (reference sequence). CDR3 size: 18 residues. This chain's CDR3 is CASTPGLAGGPIIYEQYF. CDR3 sequence (DNA): TGTGCCAGCACCCCCGGGCTAGCGGGAGGGCCGATTATCTACGAGCAGTACTTC.

As DNA, the CDR3 is TGTGCCACCAGTGGGGCAGGTCAATCCTACGAGCAGTACTTC. It codes for CATSGAGQSYEQYF. The chain uses TRBV24-1 and TRBJ2-7, with no clear D. The CDR3 runs to 14 residues. Germline V gives CDR1 KGHDR, CDR2 SFDVKD. The germline V and J ends were trimmed by 5 bases and 1 base, with 11 bases remaining between them.

This chain uses TRBV19 with TRBJ1-3; no firm D call. Per the germline V gene, CDR1 is LNHDA and CDR2 is SQIVND (reference sequence). The CDR3 sequence is 14 residues long. Trimming removed 5 bases from V and 0 bases from J, with 8 bases in between. The DNA for the CDR3 is TGTGCCAGTAGTTCCGGGATCTCTGGAAACACCATATATTTT. The encoded protein is CASSSGISGNTIYF.

The chain employs TRBV25-1 and TRBJ2-2; TRBD1 aligns across 7 bases. The V segment lost 4 bases and the J segment 3 bases; nucleotides outside the gene matches: 11. CDR1 MGHDK and CDR2 SYGVNS come from the germline V gene. The CDR3 consists of 17 residues. The CDR3 loop reads CASSALRQGSYTGELFF. CDR3 nucleotide sequence: TGTGCCAGCAGTGCGCTACGACAGGGAAGTTACACCGGGGAGCTGTTTTTT. Combining the CDR3 with reference TRBV25-1 and TRBJ2-2 gives the whole variable domain EADIYQTPRYLVIGTGKKITLECSQTMGHDKMYWYQQDPGMELHLIHYSYGVNSTEKGDLSSESTVSRIRTEHFPLTLESARPSHTSQYLCASSALRQGSYTGELFFGEGSRLTVL.

In the case of this clone: Other nucleotide sequences from this sample produce the same CDR3. The chain has TRBV5-4 and TRBJ2-5; 10 bases align to TRBD2. Trimming removed 4 bases from V and 2 bases from J; junction bases left unmatched: 2. This CDR3 is 14 amino acids long. CDR1 SGHNT and CDR2 YYREEE come from the germline V gene (reference sequence). The CDR3 loop is CASSLAGAQETQYF. CDR3 sequence (DNA): TGTGCCAGCAGCCTAGCGGGGGCTCAAGAGACCCAGTACTTC.

This chain joins TRBV9 and TRBJ1-6, with TRBD1 identical over 9 bases. Germline V lookup: CDR1 SGDLS, CDR2 YYNGEE. There are 15 residues in the CDR3. V shed 0 bases and J 10 bases; nucleotides not matched to a gene: 5. The CDR3 coding sequence is TGTGCCAGCAGCGTAGAAGGGACAGGGTACTCACCCCTCCACTTT. This sequence encodes CASSVEGTGYSPLHF.

V gene TRBV11-3 combines with J gene TRBJ2-3; possibly TRBD2 for D (6 bases). Trimming removed 5 bases at V and 4 bases at J, with 19 bases between. The CDR3 extends over 16 amino acids. Germline V gene sequence: CDR1 SGHNT, CDR2 YENEEA. In nucleotides, the CDR3 is TGTGCCAGCAGCCCCGGACTACCGGGGCTGGCAGATACGCAGTATTTT. This sequence encodes CASSPGLPGLADTQYF.

This chain connects TRBV18 to TRBJ2-7; D remains ambiguous. This CDR3 comprises 14 residues. V lost 0 bases and J lost 0, with 6 bases in between. Germline V CDR1 and CDR2: KGHSH, LQKENI. The CDR3 loop reads CASSPPSFSYEQYF. Here the CDR3 DNA reads TGTGCCAGCTCACCACCCAGTTTCTCCTACGAGCAGTACTTC.

The chain couples TRBV18 to TRBJ2-3; 8 bases fit TRBD1. Germline CDR1 is KGHSH and CDR2 is LQKENI. After removal of 3 bases from V and 6 bases from J, the junction contained 17 bases not matched to a gene. There are 18 residues in the CDR3. CDR3 nucleotide sequence: TGTGCCAGCTCACCGTCTTCCGGGATTACCACAGGGGGGGATACGCAGTATTTT. Translation gives CASSPSSGITTGGDTQYF.

This rearrangement joins TRBV18 to TRBJ1-2; D gene uncertain. CDR3 length equals 13 residues. V was cut by 10 bases and J by 3 bases, with 15 bases left in between. Germline CDR1 KGHSH, CDR2 LQKENI. The DNA for the CDR3 is TGTGCCACCCAGGAGGCCGTAGACTATGGCTACACCTTC. Protein: CATQEAVDYGYTF.

The genes are TRBV11-2 and TRBJ1-6; D remains ambiguous. CDR3 length: 15 amino acids. V was cut by 2 bases and J by 8 bases, with 13 bases left in between. Per germline, CDR1 SGHAT and CDR2 FQNNGV. CDR3 residues: CASSLSRPSDSPLHF. DNA of the CDR3: TGTGCCAGCAGCTTATCTCGGCCTAGCGATTCACCCCTCCACTTT. The full variable domain, its missing parts supplied by reference TRBV11-2 and TRBJ1-6, is EAGVAQSPRYKIIEKRQSVAFWCNPISGHATLYWYQQILGQGPKLLIQFQNNGVVDDSQLPKDRFSAERLKGVDSTLKIQPAKLEDSAVYLCASSLSRPSDSPLHFGNGTRLTVT.